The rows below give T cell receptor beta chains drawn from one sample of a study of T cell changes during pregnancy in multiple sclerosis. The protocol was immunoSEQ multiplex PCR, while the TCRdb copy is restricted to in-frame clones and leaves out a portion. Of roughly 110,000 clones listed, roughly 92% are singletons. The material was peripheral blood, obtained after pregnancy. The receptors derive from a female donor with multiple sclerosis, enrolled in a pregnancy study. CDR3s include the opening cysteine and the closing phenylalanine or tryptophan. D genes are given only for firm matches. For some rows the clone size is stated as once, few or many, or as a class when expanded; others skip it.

CDR3 protein: CASSYGTGNNQPQHF
CDR3 DNA: TGTGCCAGCAGTTACGGGACAGGGAACAATCAGCCCCAGCATTTT
J gene: TRBJ1-5
D gene: TRBD1
clone size: .
V gene: TRBV6-5

CDR3 protein: CASSAGLGYEQYF
CDR3 DNA: TGTGCCAGTAGTGCGGGACTGGGCTACGAGCAGTACTTC
J gene: TRBJ2-7
D gene: .
clone size: .
V gene: TRBV19

CDR3 protein: CASSRSGSANTGELFF
CDR3 DNA: TGCGCCAGCAGCAGGAGCGGTTCCGCGAACACCGGGGAGCTGTTTTTT
J gene: TRBJ2-2
D gene: .
clone size: .
V gene: TRBV5-1

CDR3 protein: CAGKGDRGTEAFF
CDR3 DNA: TGTGCCGGAAAGGGGGACAGGGGGACTGAAGCTTTCTTT
J gene: TRBJ1-1
D gene: TRBD1
clone size: .
V gene: TRBV2

CDR3 protein: CASSELRDIRIVPQHF
CDR3 DNA: TGTGCCAGCAGTGAGCTCCGGGACATCCGCATAGTACCCCAGCATTTT
J gene: TRBJ1-5
D gene: .
clone size: .
V gene: TRBV6-1

CDR3 protein: CASSQPTDRVRWEKLFF
CDR3 DNA: TGCGCCAGCAGTCAGCCAACGGACAGGGTCCGGTGGGAAAAACTGTTTTTT
J gene: TRBJ1-4
D gene: TRBD1
clone size: .
V gene: TRBV23-1

CDR3 protein: CSVPGQGETQYF
CDR3 DNA: TGCAGCGTTCCGGGACAGGGGGAGACCCAGTACTTC
J gene: TRBJ2-5
D gene: TRBD1
clone size: once
V gene: TRBV29-1

CDR3 protein: CASSLGLDSNQPQHF
CDR3 DNA: TGTGCCAGCAGCTTAGGACTGGATAGCAATCAGCCCCAGCATTTT
J gene: TRBJ1-5
D gene: .
clone size: .
V gene: TRBV7-8

CDR3 protein: CASSVTSGMDNEQFF
CDR3 DNA: TGTGCCAGCAGTGTGACTAGCGGGATGGACAATGAGCAGTTCTTC
J gene: TRBJ2-1
D gene: TRBD2
clone size: .
V gene: TRBV28

CDR3 protein: CASSPIPRQGPEAFF
CDR3 DNA: TGCGCCAGCAGCCCAATTCCAAGACAGGGGCCTGAAGCTTTCTTT
J gene: TRBJ1-1
D gene: TRBD1
clone size: .
V gene: TRBV4-1

CDR3 protein: CASSQQGGQPQHF
CDR3 DNA: TGTGCCAGTAGCCAACAGGGTGGGCAGCCCCAGCATTTT
J gene: TRBJ1-5
D gene: .
clone size: .
V gene: TRBV19

CDR3 protein: CASSPTSTYEQYF
CDR3 DNA: TGTGCCAGCAGTCCCACATCAACCTACGAGCAGTACTTC
J gene: TRBJ2-7
D gene: .
clone size: .
V gene: TRBV27

CDR3 protein: CASSQERSGDLRATQYF
CDR3 DNA: TGCGCCAGCAGCCAAGAAAGGAGCGGGGACCTGCGAGCGACCCAGTACTTC
J gene: TRBJ2-5
D gene: TRBD2
clone size: .
V gene: TRBV4-1

CDR3 protein: CASSVLAGGISTDTQYF
CDR3 DNA: TGTGCCAGCAGCGTACTAGCGGGGGGGATTAGCACAGATACGCAGTATTTT
J gene: TRBJ2-3
D gene: TRBD2
clone size: .
V gene: TRBV7-9

CDR3 protein: CASSLDRGGVTTEAFF
CDR3 DNA: TGCGCCAGCAGCTTGGACAGGGGGGGTGTGACGACTGAAGCTTTCTTT
J gene: TRBJ1-1
D gene: TRBD1
clone size: .
V gene: TRBV5-1

CDR3 protein: CASSPYSGGNEQFF
CDR3 DNA: TGTGCCAGCAGTCCTTACAGCGGGGGAAATGAGCAGTTCTTC
J gene: TRBJ2-1
D gene: TRBD2
clone size: .
V gene: TRBV11-2

CDR3 protein: CASSPRQTGQPQHF
CDR3 DNA: TGTGCCAGCTCACCAAGACAGACGGGTCAGCCCCAGCATTTT
J gene: TRBJ1-5
D gene: .
clone size: once
V gene: TRBV18

CDR3 protein: CASSAPGQGKETQYF
CDR3 DNA: TGCGCCAGCAGCGCGCCGGGACAGGGGAAAGAGACCCAGTACTTC
J gene: TRBJ2-5
D gene: TRBD1
clone size: .
V gene: TRBV5-1

CDR3 protein: CASTPGESPRRGYGYTF
CDR3 DNA: TGTGCCAGCACCCCTGGGGAGTCCCCCCGTCGCGGTTATGGCTACACCTTC
J gene: TRBJ1-2
D gene: .
clone size: .
V gene: TRBV5-5

CDR3 protein: CAWSRLADFTGELFF
CDR3 DNA: TGTGCCTGGAGCCGACTAGCGGATTTCACCGGGGAGCTGTTTTTT
J gene: TRBJ2-2
D gene: TRBD2
clone size: once
V gene: TRBV30

CDR3 protein: CASSDGAGVGYTF
CDR3 DNA: TGTGCCAGCAGTGACGGGGCTGGGGTTGGCTACACCTTC
J gene: TRBJ1-2
D gene: .
clone size: .
V gene: TRBV6-4

CDR3 protein: CASSYSRQGGTGELFF
CDR3 DNA: TGTGCCAGCAGTTACTCGCGACAGGGGGGCACCGGGGAGCTGTTTTTT
J gene: TRBJ2-2
D gene: TRBD1
clone size: .
V gene: TRBV6-5

CDR3 protein: CAISGGPPSDTQYF
CDR3 DNA: TGTGCCATCAGTGGGGGGCCTCCGTCAGATACGCAGTATTTT
J gene: TRBJ2-3
D gene: .
clone size: .
V gene: TRBV10-3

CDR3 protein: CASSHLAVNSYEQYF
CDR3 DNA: TGTGCCAGCAGCCATCTTGCAGTAAACTCCTACGAGCAGTACTTC
J gene: TRBJ2-7
D gene: .
clone size: .
V gene: TRBV6-7

CDR3 protein: CASRYAGDFADTQYF
CDR3 DNA: TGTGCCAGCCGCTATGCGGGAGATTTCGCAGATACGCAGTATTTT
J gene: TRBJ2-3
D gene: TRBD2
clone size: once
V gene: TRBV7-8

CDR3 protein: CASSGPGQGRNQPQHF
CDR3 DNA: TGTGCCAGTAGTGGACCGGGACAGGGAAGGAATCAGCCCCAGCATTTT
J gene: TRBJ1-5
D gene: TRBD1
clone size: once
V gene: TRBV19

CDR3 protein: CASSRQGARYNYGYTF
CDR3 DNA: TGTGCCAGCAGCAGACAGGGGGCCAGATATAACTATGGCTACACCTTC
J gene: TRBJ1-2
D gene: TRBD1
clone size: once
V gene: TRBV7-2

CDR3 protein: CASSLPDSTDTQYF
CDR3 DNA: TGTGCCAGCAGTTTACCCGATAGTACAGATACGCAGTATTTT
J gene: TRBJ2-3
D gene: .
clone size: few
V gene: TRBV28

CDR3 protein: CASSPRLAGGQETQYF
CDR3 DNA: TGCGCCAGCAGCCCCAGACTAGCGGGGGGGCAAGAGACCCAGTACTTC
J gene: TRBJ2-5
D gene: TRBD2
clone size: .
V gene: TRBV5-1

CDR3 protein: CASSPTGLAGTYEQYF
CDR3 DNA: TGCGCCAGCAGCCCCACGGGACTAGCGGGAACCTACGAGCAGTACTTC
J gene: TRBJ2-7
D gene: TRBD2
clone size: .
V gene: TRBV5-1

CDR3 protein: CASSPGQTYEQYF
CDR3 DNA: TGTGCCAGCAGCCCCGGACAGACCTACGAGCAGTACTTC
J gene: TRBJ2-7
D gene: .
clone size: .
V gene: TRBV5-4

CDR3 protein: CASSSLTSTDTQYF
CDR3 DNA: TGTGCCAGCAGTTCCCTAACGAGCACAGATACGCAGTATTTT
J gene: TRBJ2-3
D gene: .
clone size: .
V gene: TRBV6-1

CDR3 protein: CATSRGPDRSGPGNTIYF
CDR3 DNA: TGTGCCACCAGCAGAGGGCCGGACAGGTCAGGGCCTGGAAACACCATATATTTT
J gene: TRBJ1-3
D gene: TRBD1
clone size: .
V gene: TRBV15

CDR3 protein: CASSPGGSHYGYTF
CDR3 DNA: TGTGCCAGCAGTCCCGGAGGAAGCCACTATGGCTACACCTTC
J gene: TRBJ1-2
D gene: .
clone size: .
V gene: TRBV28

CDR3 protein: CASSYSLVGNTIYF
CDR3 DNA: TGTGCCAGCAGTTACTCGCTAGTTGGAAACACCATATATTTT
J gene: TRBJ1-3
D gene: .
clone size: .
V gene: TRBV6-6

CDR3 protein: CASRGQGNTGELFF
CDR3 DNA: TGTGCCAGCAGGGGACAGGGAAACACCGGGGAGCTGTTTTTT
J gene: TRBJ2-2
D gene: TRBD1
clone size: .
V gene: TRBV2

CDR3 protein: CASSAGTGSSYNSPLHF
CDR3 DNA: TGTGCCAGCAGTGCTGGGACAGGGAGCTCCTATAATTCACCCCTCCACTTT
J gene: TRBJ1-6
D gene: TRBD1
clone size: .
V gene: TRBV6-1

CDR3 protein: CATRTQTRQGARDTEAFF
CDR3 DNA: TGTGCCACCAGAACGCAGACCAGACAGGGGGCGCGGGACACTGAAGCTTTCTTT
J gene: TRBJ1-1
D gene: TRBD1
clone size: .
V gene: TRBV15

CDR3 protein: CASRPASGSPSYNEQFF
CDR3 DNA: TGTGCCAGCAGACCTGCTAGCGGGAGCCCCTCCTACAATGAGCAGTTCTTC
J gene: TRBJ2-1
D gene: TRBD2
clone size: .
V gene: TRBV7-9

CDR3 protein: CTSSQGLAGGPSTGELFF
CDR3 DNA: TGCACCAGCAGCCAAGGACTAGCGGGGGGGCCGTCCACCGGGGAGCTGTTTTTT
J gene: TRBJ2-2
D gene: .
clone size: once
V gene: TRBV1

CDR3 protein: CASSLQVVQETQYF
CDR3 DNA: TGTGCCAGCAGCTTACAGGTAGTCCAAGAGACCCAGTACTTC
J gene: TRBJ2-5
D gene: .
clone size: .
V gene: TRBV7-7

CDR3 protein: CASSYLLGRTNYGYTF
CDR3 DNA: TGTGCCAGCAGTTATCTGCTGGGCCGCACTAACTATGGCTACACCTTC
J gene: TRBJ1-2
D gene: .
clone size: .
V gene: TRBV6-5

CDR3 protein: CATREAGGLYEQYF
CDR3 DNA: TGTGCCACCCGAGAGGCGGGGGGTCTCTACGAGCAGTACTTC
J gene: TRBJ2-7
D gene: TRBD2
clone size: .
V gene: TRBV6-1

CDR3 protein: CASSDSGLAGVEQYF
CDR3 DNA: TGTGCCAGCAGTGATAGTGGACTAGCGGGAGTCGAGCAGTACTTC
J gene: TRBJ2-7
D gene: TRBD2
clone size: .
V gene: TRBV6-1

CDR3 protein: CASGTGTSGIRDTQYF
CDR3 DNA: TGCGCCAGCGGAACCGGGACTAGCGGGATCAGGGATACGCAGTATTTT
J gene: TRBJ2-3
D gene: TRBD2
clone size: .
V gene: TRBV5-1

CDR3 protein: CATSRVRGVGEAFF
CDR3 DNA: TGTGCCACCAGCAGAGTACGGGGGGTAGGGGAAGCTTTCTTT
J gene: TRBJ1-1
D gene: .
clone size: .
V gene: TRBV15

CDR3 protein: CATLKSTQDSNTEAFF
CDR3 DNA: TGTGCCACCCTTAAGAGTACACAGGATTCGAACACTGAAGCTTTCTTT
J gene: TRBJ1-1
D gene: .
clone size: .
V gene: TRBV10-3

CDR3 protein: CASSSDTPGSVTEAFF
CDR3 DNA: TGCGCCAGCAGTTCCGACACGCCGGGGTCGGTCACTGAAGCTTTCTTT
J gene: TRBJ1-1
D gene: .
clone size: .
V gene: TRBV5-1

CDR3 protein: CASKDGDNSPLHF
CDR3 DNA: TGTGCCAGCAAGGACGGGGATAATTCACCCCTCCACTTT
J gene: TRBJ1-6
D gene: .
clone size: .
V gene: TRBV27

CDR3 protein: CASSPRQGSYGYTF
CDR3 DNA: TGTGCCAGCTCACCGAGACAGGGGTCCTATGGCTACACCTTC
J gene: TRBJ1-2
D gene: TRBD1
clone size: .
V gene: TRBV18

CDR3 protein: CASSYRDTEKLFF
CDR3 DNA: TGTGCCAGCAGCTACCGGGACACCGAAAAACTGTTTTTT
J gene: TRBJ1-4
D gene: .
clone size: .
V gene: TRBV7-9

CDR3 protein: CASSTSGTGGNEQYF
CDR3 DNA: TGCGCCAGCAGCACATCCGGGACAGGGGGCAACGAGCAGTACTTC
J gene: TRBJ2-7
D gene: TRBD1
clone size: once
V gene: TRBV5-1

CDR3 protein: CASREQNYGYTF
CDR3 DNA: TGTGCCAGCAGGGAACAGAACTATGGCTACACCTTC
J gene: TRBJ1-2
D gene: .
clone size: .
V gene: TRBV6-1

CDR3 protein: CASRRGSSGNTIYF
CDR3 DNA: TGTGCCAGCAGACGGGGGAGCTCTGGAAACACCATATATTTT
J gene: TRBJ1-3
D gene: .
clone size: .
V gene: TRBV21-1

CDR3 protein: CASSVEGLQGPQHF
CDR3 DNA: TGTGCCAGCAGCGTAGAGGGGCTCCAGGGGCCCCAGCATTTT
J gene: TRBJ1-5
D gene: .
clone size: .
V gene: TRBV9

CDR3 protein: CASSLRGEQYF
CDR3 DNA: TGTGCCAGCAGTTTACGGGGAGAGCAGTACTTC
J gene: TRBJ2-7
D gene: .
clone size: .
V gene: TRBV28

CDR3 protein: CASSVTSFDGGQPQHF
CDR3 DNA: TGTGCCAGTAGTGTAACTTCTTTCGACGGGGGTCAGCCCCAGCATTTT
J gene: TRBJ1-5
D gene: .
clone size: .
V gene: TRBV19

CDR3 protein: CASSVSGQGAGQPQHF
CDR3 DNA: TGTGCCAGCAGTGTATCGGGACAGGGGGCGGGGCAGCCCCAGCATTTT
J gene: TRBJ1-5
D gene: TRBD1
clone size: .
V gene: TRBV28